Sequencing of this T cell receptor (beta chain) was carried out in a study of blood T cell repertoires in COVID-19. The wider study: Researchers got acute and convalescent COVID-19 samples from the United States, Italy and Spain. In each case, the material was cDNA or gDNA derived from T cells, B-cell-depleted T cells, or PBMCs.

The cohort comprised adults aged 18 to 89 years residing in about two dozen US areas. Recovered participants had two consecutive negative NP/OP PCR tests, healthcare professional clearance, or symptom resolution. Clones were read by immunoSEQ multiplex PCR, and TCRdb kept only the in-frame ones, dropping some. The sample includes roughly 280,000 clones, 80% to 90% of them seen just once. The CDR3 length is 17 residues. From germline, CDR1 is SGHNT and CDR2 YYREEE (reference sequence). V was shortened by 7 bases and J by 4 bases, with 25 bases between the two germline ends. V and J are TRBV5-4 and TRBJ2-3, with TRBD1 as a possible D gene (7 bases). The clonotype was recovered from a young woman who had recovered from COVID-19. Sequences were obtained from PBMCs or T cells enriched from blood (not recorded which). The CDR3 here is CASSSGVGGASADTQYF. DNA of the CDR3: TGTGCCAGCTCCTCGGGGGTAGGGGGCGCTTCCGCAGATACGCAGTATTTT.